The present T cell receptor (beta chain) was sequenced within a study of T cells in Graves' hyperthyroidism and ophthalmopathy. Germline V lookup: CDR1 SGHVS, CDR2 FNYEAQ. The CDR3 sequence runs 23 residues, both termini included. General study results and limits: Model-based prediction identified ophthalmopathy a median about 7 months prior to its onset. Blood shared most expanded thyroid clonotypes above 0.001.

Patients were excluded because of uncontrolled infection, other autoimmune disease, pregnancy or lactation. A word on this clonotype: Its antigen is unidentified. No DNA is shown, since the ends of the CDR3 on it are uncertain; the CDR3 is the one TCRdb lists.

Amplified TCR beta CDR3 regions came from RNA transcripts. HTBI primers were used for first-round RT-PCR of the TCR CDR3. Each CDR3 protein is one row after TCRdb ran MiXCR on the multiplex PCR reads. The table records almost 600,000 distinct CDR3 sequences, around 42% of them present only once. The chain links TRBV7-6 to TRBJ2-7; the table names TRBD2, a call not compared with the DNA. This clonotype was sampled from a woman under 30 with Graves' hyperthyroidism. Sequencing input: peripheral blood or thyroid tissue (not recorded which). CDR3: CASSFYICSARGLAGKRGYEQYF.